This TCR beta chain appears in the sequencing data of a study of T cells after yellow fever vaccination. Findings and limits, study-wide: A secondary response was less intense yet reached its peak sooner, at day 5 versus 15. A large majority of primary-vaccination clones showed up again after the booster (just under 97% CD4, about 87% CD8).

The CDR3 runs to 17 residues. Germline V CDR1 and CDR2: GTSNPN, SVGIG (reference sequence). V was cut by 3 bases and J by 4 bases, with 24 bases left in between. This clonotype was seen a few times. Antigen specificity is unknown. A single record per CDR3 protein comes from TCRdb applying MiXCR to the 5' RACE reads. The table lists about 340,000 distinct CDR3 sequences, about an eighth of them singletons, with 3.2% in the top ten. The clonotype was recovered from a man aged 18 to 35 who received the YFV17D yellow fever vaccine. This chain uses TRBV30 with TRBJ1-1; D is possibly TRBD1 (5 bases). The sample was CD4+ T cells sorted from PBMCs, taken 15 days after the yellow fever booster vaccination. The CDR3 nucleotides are TGTGCCTGGAGAAAAGGCCCGGGACCACAGTGGGCCACTGAAGCTTTCTTT. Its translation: CAWRKGPGPQWATEAFF.